Listed here are 17 T cell receptor beta chains from one sample, sequenced in a study of T cell changes during pregnancy in multiple sclerosis. Sequencing used immunoSEQ multiplex PCR; TCRdb keeps in-frame clones, though not all of them. The sample has under 75,000 clones, more than 90% seen once. The sample was peripheral blood, taken in the first trimester of pregnancy. The receptors were sampled from a female donor with multiple sclerosis, enrolled in a pregnancy study.

This chain uses TRBV30 with TRBJ2-4; 8 bases line up with TRBD2. The CDR3 spans 16 residues. Trimming at V came to 0 bases and at J to 3 bases, leaving 7 bases not matched to a gene. Per the germline V gene, CDR1 is GTSNPN and CDR2 is SVGIG (reference sequence). The DNA for the CDR3 is TGTGCCTGGAGTGTTATTAGCGGGACCGGCAAAAACATTCAGTACTTC. Protein sequence: CAWSVISGTGKNIQYF.

The chain combines TRBV20-1 with TRBJ1-1, with D hard to call. V lost 3 bases, J lost 7 bases, and 6 bases lay in between. Germline CDR1 DFQATT, CDR2 SNEGSKA (reference sequence). CDR3 size: 10 residues. The chain's CDR3 is CSASMFEAFF. In DNA form, the CDR3 reads TGCAGTGCTAGCATGTTTGAAGCTTTCTTT.

This sequence joins TRBV6-1 and TRBJ2-7, with D possibly matching TRBD1 (6 bases). The CDR3 has 16 amino acids. Per germline, CDR1 MNHNS and CDR2 SASEGT. V lost 2 bases, J lost 5 bases, and 19 bases lay in between. The CDR3 region is CASSEYFRGTRDEQYF. The CDR3 nucleotides read TGTGCCAGCAGTGAATACTTCAGGGGCACGAGGGACGAGCAGTACTTC.

This sequence joins TRBV30 and TRBJ1-2, with TRBD1 identical over 7 bases. The CDR3 loop spans 15 amino acids. Germline V gene data show CDR1 as GTSNPN and CDR2 as SVGIG (reference sequence). The trim removed 1 base at V and 4 bases at J, leaving 9 bases unmatched. CDR3 sequence: CAWSERQGILYGYTF. As DNA, the CDR3 is TGTGCCTGGAGTGAAAGACAGGGAATCCTCTATGGCTACACCTTC.

The V call is TRBV5-4, the J call TRBJ2-1; 7 bases map to TRBD2. CDR3 length: 15 amino acids. V lost 2 bases, J lost 5 bases, and 7 bases stayed unmatched. Germline V CDR1 and CDR2: SGHNT, YYREEE (reference sequence). The chain's CDR3 is CASSLWGGKHNEQFF. The CDR3 DNA reads as TGTGCCAGCAGCTTATGGGGGGGAAAGCACAATGAGCAGTTCTTC.

The V and J genes are TRBV9 and TRBJ2-7; maybe TRBD2 (6 bases). Germline V gene sequence: CDR1 SGDLS, CDR2 YYNGEE. Trimming stripped 0 bases from V and 0 bases from J, with 7 bases between. The CDR3 length is 14 residues. The CDR3: CASSVDGSSYEQYF. CDR3 nucleotides: TGTGCCAGCAGCGTAGACGGGAGCTCCTACGAGCAGTACTTC.

This clone has only one observation. The chain has TRBV2 and TRBJ2-1; 9 bases map to TRBD2. V was pared by 7 bases and J by 8 bases, with 6 bases of the junction left unmatched. From germline, CDR1 is SNHLY and CDR2 FYNNEI. The CDR3 contains 13 residues. The CDR3 loop is CASTGLAMDEQFF. The CDR3 DNA reads TGTGCCAGCACCGGACTAGCGATGGATGAGCAGTTCTTC.

The gene calls are TRBV28 and TRBJ1-1; 9 nucleotides line up with TRBD1. CDR1 and CDR2 from the germline V gene are MDHEN and SYDVKM. The CDR3 covers 13 residues. After removal of 7 bases from V and 5 bases from J, the junction contained 5 bases not matched to a gene. The DNA of the CDR3 is TGTGCCAGCATAGGGACAGGGCGGACTGAAGCTTTCTTT. Translating gives CASIGTGRTEAFF.

The chain has TRBV19 and TRBJ2-1; the D gene is possibly TRBD2 (6 bases). The CDR3 runs 15 residues. V lost 3 bases, J lost 0 bases, and 9 bases lay in between. Germline CDR1 is LNHDA and CDR2 is SQIVND (reference sequence). CDR3 in amino acids: CASSITGSSYNEQFF. The CDR3 DNA reads TGTGCCAGTAGTATCACCGGGAGCTCCTACAATGAGCAGTTCTTC.

This CDR3 reads CASSEPRGARETQYF. CDR3 bases: TGCGCCAGCAGTGAGCCCCGGGGGGCAAGGGAGACCCAGTACTTC. The rearrangement joins TRBV10-2 to TRBJ2-5, with D possibly matching TRBD2 (7 bases). This CDR3 contains 15 residues. CDR1 WSHSY and CDR2 SAAADI come from the germline V gene. The V end was cut by 2 bases, the J end by 5 bases, with 15 bases between.

This rearrangement joins TRBV7-9 to TRBJ1-1, with D possibly TRBD1 on 5 matching bases. Between the trimmed V and J ends, which lost 3 bases and 5 bases, there was a span of 7 bases. Germline loops: CDR1 SEHNR, CDR2 FQNEAQ (reference sequence). This CDR3 contains 12 residues. The CDR3: CASSFRVTEAFF. CDR3 coding DNA: TGTGCCAGCAGCTTCAGGGTTACTGAAGCTTTCTTT. The entire variable domain, with the rest obtained from reference TRBV7-9 and TRBJ1-1, is as follows: DTGVSQNPRHKITKRGQNVTFRCDPISEHNRLYWYRQTLGQGPEFLTYFQNEAQLEKSRLLSDRFSAERPKGSFSTLEIQRTEQGDSAMYLCASSFRVTEAFFGQGTRLTVV.

The genes are TRBV7-9 and TRBJ2-1; a possible D gene is TRBD2 (7 bases). This CDR3 contains 16 residues. Germline V gene lookup returns CDR1 SEHNR and CDR2 FQNEAQ (reference sequence). V lost 5 bases to trimming and J lost 0 bases, with 14 bases between them. The CDR3 DNA sequence: TGTGCCAGCAGCCCGGGGGGCCCTAGCTCCTACAATGAGCAGTTCTTC. As protein: CASSPGGPSSYNEQFF. Full variable domain (outside the CDR3, taken from reference TRBV7-9 and TRBJ2-1): DTGVSQNPRHKITKRGQNVTFRCDPISEHNRLYWYRQTLGQGPEFLTYFQNEAQLEKSRLLSDRFSAERPKGSFSTLEIQRTEQGDSAMYLCASSPGGPSSYNEQFFGPGTRLTVL.

This chain joins TRBV2 and TRBJ1-4, with TRBD1 as a possible D gene (6 bases). Looked up from germline, CDR1 is SNHLY and CDR2 is FYNNEI. V was shortened by 11 bases and J by 2 bases, with 12 bases between the two germline ends. This CDR3 spans 13 amino acids. The CDR3: CASTGPTNEKLFF. The DNA for the CDR3 is TGTGCCTCTACAGGGCCGACTAATGAAAAACTGTTTTTT.

V is TRBV30 and J is TRBJ2-1; a possible D gene is TRBD2 (6 bases). Germline V gene sequence: CDR1 GTSNPN, CDR2 SVGIG (reference sequence). Trimming cost V 4 bases and J 8 bases, with 15 bases left between them. This CDR3 region has 13 residues. The CDR3 reads CAWNLIPGDEQFF. DNA of the CDR3: TGTGCCTGGAACCTAATTCCGGGGGATGAGCAGTTCTTC.

The V and J genes are TRBV5-4 and TRBJ1-6; 7 positions agree with TRBD1. The CDR3 covers 15 residues. The V segment lost 0 bases and the J segment 6 bases; nucleotides outside the gene matches: 3. CDR1 and CDR2 (germline): SGHNT, YYREEE (reference sequence). CDR3 amino acids: CASSLEQGPNSPLHF. The CDR3 bases are TGTGCCAGCAGCTTGGAACAGGGGCCTAATTCACCCCTCCACTTT.

The chain carries TRBV2 and TRBJ2-2; 9 bases align to TRBD1. This CDR3 spans 14 amino acids. The V and J ends lost 6 bases and 3 bases, in that order; junction bases with no gene match: 2. Germline V lookup: CDR1 SNHLY, CDR2 FYNNEI. CDR3 protein: CASRWDRDTGELFF. In DNA, the CDR3 is TGTGCCAGCAGGTGGGACAGGGACACCGGGGAGCTGTTTTTT.

The chain uses TRBV7-8 and TRBJ2-1; D not certain. Trimming took 0 bases from V and 8 from J, leaving 5 bases between them. This CDR3 has 12 residues. Germline V gene data show CDR1 as SGHVS and CDR2 as FQNEAQ. The CDR3 coding sequence is TGTGCCAGCAGCTTAGCGTGGCATGAGCAGTTCTTC. As protein: CASSLAWHEQFF.